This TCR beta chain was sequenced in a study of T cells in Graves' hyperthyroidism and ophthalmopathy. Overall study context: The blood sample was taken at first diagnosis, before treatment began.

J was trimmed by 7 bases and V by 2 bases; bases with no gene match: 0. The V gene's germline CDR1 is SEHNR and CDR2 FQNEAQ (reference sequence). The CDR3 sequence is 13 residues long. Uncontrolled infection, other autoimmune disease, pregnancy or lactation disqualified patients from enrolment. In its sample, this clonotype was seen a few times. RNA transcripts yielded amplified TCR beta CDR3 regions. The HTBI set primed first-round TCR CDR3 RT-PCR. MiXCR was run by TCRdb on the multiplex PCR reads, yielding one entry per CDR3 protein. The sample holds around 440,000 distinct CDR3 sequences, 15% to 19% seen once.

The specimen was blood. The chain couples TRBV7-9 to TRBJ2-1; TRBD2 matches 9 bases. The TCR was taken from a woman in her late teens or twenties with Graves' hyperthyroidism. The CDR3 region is CASSLSGRNEQFF. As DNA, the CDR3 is TGTGCCAGCAGCTTAAGCGGGAGGAATGAGCAGTTCTTC.